This TCR beta chain was retrieved from a study of Ad26.COV2.S vaccination and SARS-CoV-2 variants (dated by TCRdb to about 2021). Study-wide context: Donors in the vaccine arm were drawn from COV1001, a phase I-IIa trial of Ad26.COV2.S in healthy adults that was multicentre, randomized, double-blind and placebo-controlled. Dosing of Ad26.COV2.S was intramuscular, at either 5x10^10 or 1x10^11 viral particles, delivered as one shot or as two shots spaced 56 days apart. TCRbeta repertoire sequencing was used to assess the specificity and breadth of SARS-CoV-2-reactive T cell receptors after Ad26.COV2.S vaccination. The TCR-sequenced set comprised around 32 samples: around 20 Ad26.COV2.S vaccine recipients, 5 placebo recipients and 8 SARS-CoV-2 convalescent individuals. Trial participants were randomized into five groups of five, in which low-dose or high-dose Ad26.COV2.S was given once or twice, or placebo was given on both occasions. Investigators did not know the trial group allocation while performing experiments and assessing outcomes.

Study-wide conclusions, independent of this receptor: The study was not powered to compare responses between vaccine doses or regimens. Comparable non-spike TCR breadth was observed between vaccine and placebo recipients, consistent with only spike being contained in the vaccine. According to the authors, total T cell responses may have been underestimated by the TCR breadth and depth analyses. Higher spike-specific TCR breadth was observed in Ad26.COV2.S recipients than in placebo recipients (P = 0.0014). After vaccination, spike-specific CD8+ and CD4+ T cell responses were reported to show substantial breadth.

The immunoSEQ Assay was the method used to sequence TCRbeta CDR3 regions. After extraction, genomic DNA underwent amplification by bias-controlled multiplex PCR, followed by high-throughput sequencing. The paper's data handling went like this. To quantify the absolute abundance of each unique TCRbeta CDR3 region, sequences were collapsed and filtered. T cell fraction was estimated by normalization of TCRbeta template counts to usable DNA, with usable DNA being measured through amplification of reference genes present in all nucleated cells. Repertoire TCRs were annotated as SARS-CoV-2-specific when V gene, CDR3 amino acid sequence and J gene were exactly matched to a known reactive TCR set. MIRA supplied the reference SARS-CoV-2 TCR set, which was filtered for enrichment in COVID-19-positive ImmuneCODE repertoires so that public or cross-reactive TCRs were removed. Based on the MIRA antigens, annotated TCRs were further analysed at the level of specific ORF or position within ORF. Breadth was defined as the number of annotated unique rearrangements divided by the total number of unique productive rearrangements, and depth was defined as the summed frequency of the annotated unique rearrangements. TCR breadth was compared between groups using two-sided Wilcoxon rank-sum tests. TCRdb provides this immuneACCESS table in a form limited to in-frame rearrangements. Some clones are lacking; in checked studies, under half of them reflect an unresolved V gene, and why the rest are absent is not known. Clone size and V and J calls were adopted from that table, with D and trimming inferred from the DNA. The sample table shows about 390,000 clones, and roughly nine tenths are seen once. 3.5% of the sample belongs to the ten largest clones.

The intended sense of this specimen's treatment or condition label: 15 to 20 received Ad26.COV2.S at low or high dose, single or two shots; several received placebo; per-sample allocation not given. Repertoires of vaccine and placebo recipients were sequenced from samples taken on day 63 after the first injection. In Cohort 1b, 20 to 25 adults aged 18-55 years were enrolled at a single site in Boston, USA, between 29 July and 7 August 2020. Ad26.COV2.S consisted of a replication-incompetent adenovirus type 26 vector by which a prefusion-stabilized SARS-CoV-2 spike protein from the original Wuhan strain was expressed. Concerning this clone: Its antigen specificity is not known. The record has no base qualities; no much larger clone is one base away.

The starting material was peripheral blood, obtained in a trial of Ad26.COV2.S vaccine versus placebo. The TCR sequence derives from a person between 18 and 60 years old who received the Ad26.COV2.S COVID-19 vaccine or a placebo.

CDR3 loop: CASRTWDSPTDTQYF. The DNA sequence reads TGCGCCAGCAGAACCTGGGACAGTCCTACAGATACGCAGTATTTT. Recombination connected TRBV5-1 to TRBJ2-3; 7 nucleotides in the junction match TRBD1. V and J are trimmed by 5 bases and 3 bases, and the gene matches miss 9 bases of the junction. Looking up the germline V gene yields CDR1 SGHRS and CDR2 YFSETQ. The CDR3 runs 15 amino acids, cysteine and phenylalanine included. Of the read, only the CDR3 DNA is kept; its 45 bases are in frame from base 1.